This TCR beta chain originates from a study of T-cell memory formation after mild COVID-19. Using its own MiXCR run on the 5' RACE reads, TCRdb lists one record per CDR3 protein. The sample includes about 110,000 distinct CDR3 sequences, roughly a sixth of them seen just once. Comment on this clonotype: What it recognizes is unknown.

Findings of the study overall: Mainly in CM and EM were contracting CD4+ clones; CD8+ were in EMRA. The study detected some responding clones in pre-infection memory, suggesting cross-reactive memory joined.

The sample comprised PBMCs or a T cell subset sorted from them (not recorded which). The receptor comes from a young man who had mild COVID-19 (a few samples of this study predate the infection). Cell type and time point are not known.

CDR3 sequence: CASSQDGAGGDYNEQFF. As DNA, the CDR3 is TGTGCCAGCAGCCAAGATGGGGCGGGGGGAGATTACAATGAGCAGTTCTTC. The chain links TRBV4-2 to TRBJ2-1; TRBD2 agrees at 8 bases. Trimming removed 0 bases from V and 4 bases from J; junction bases left unmatched: 8. CDR3 length: 17 residues. Germline lookup yields CDR1 LGHNA and CDR2 YNFKEQ.